A single sample gave rise to the 26 T cell receptor beta chains below, sequenced in a study of T cells in Graves' hyperthyroidism and ophthalmopathy. The TCR beta CDR3 regions underwent amplification using RNA transcripts as the source. First-round RT-PCR of the TCR CDR3 relied on the HTBI primer set. Each CDR3 protein is one row after TCRdb ran MiXCR on the multiplex PCR reads. Of about 360,000 distinct CDR3 sequences in the sample, less than 15% were seen once. The specimen sequenced was blood. The receptors here all came from a woman aged 18-29 years with Graves' hyperthyroidism.

This clonotype was counted ten times or more. The J gene is TRBJ1-1, the V gene TRBV10-3; TRBD1 agrees at 10 bases. The CDR3 contains 15 residues. Germline V gene data show CDR1 as ENHRY and CDR2 as SYGVKD. Losses at the gene ends were 3 bases for V and 6 bases for J; bases not matched to a gene: 7. The CDR3, as DNA: TGTGCCATCAGTGATGGACAGGGGGGGGGGGCTGAAGCTTTCTTT. It translates to CAISDGQGGGAEAFF.

This clonotype was picked up many times. The chain carries TRBV20-1 and TRBJ2-7; D unresolved. Germline CDR1 and CDR2: DFQATT and SNEGSKA (reference sequence). There are 10 residues in the CDR3. Trimming pared 8 bases from V and 9 bases from J, leaving 14 bases between. This CDR3 reads CSTAGAPQYF. CDR3 coding DNA: TGCAGTACTGCCGGAGCGCCGCAGTACTTC.

This clonotype has at least ten counts. The chain couples TRBV3-1 to TRBJ1-5; 11 bases agree with TRBD1. The J segment lost 6 bases and the V segment lost 3 bases, leaving 4 bases of the junction unmatched. CDR3 length: 15 residues. In germline, CDR1 is LGHDT, CDR2 YNNKEL (reference sequence). The CDR3 sequence: CASSHGQGAIQPQHF. The DNA of the CDR3 is TGTGCCAGCAGCCACGGACAGGGGGCGATTCAGCCCCAGCATTTT.

This clonotype was observed at least ten times. V and J are TRBV20-1 and TRBJ2-3; D is unclear. CDR3 length: 14 residues. Germline CDR1 DFQATT, CDR2 SNEGSKA (reference sequence). Trimming took 5 bases from V and 2 from J, leaving 14 bases between them. CDR3 sequence (DNA): TGCAGTGCTCTATCGGGCACAACCACAGATACGCAGTATTTT. Its protein product is CSALSGTTTDTQYF.

The genes are TRBV30 and TRBJ2-7, with D possibly TRBD1 on 6 matching bases. This CDR3 contains 14 residues. Trimming removed 3 bases from V and 0 bases from J, with 12 bases in between. In germline, CDR1 is GTSNPN, CDR2 SVGIG (reference sequence). The CDR3 loop reads CAWSQGRFSYEQYF. The CDR3 DNA sequence: TGTGCCTGGAGCCAGGGGCGATTCTCCTACGAGCAGTACTTC. The variable domain in full, with the rest retrieved from reference TRBV30 and TRBJ2-7, is SQTIHQWPATLVQPVGSPLSLECTVEGTSNPNLYWYRQAAGRGLQLLFYSVGIGQISSEVPQNLSASRPQDRQFILSSKKLLLSDSGFYLCAWSQGRFSYEQYFGPGTRLTVT.

This clonotype was counted ten times or more. This CDR3 is CASSLSASGRGAHEQFF. As DNA, the CDR3 is TGTGCCAGCAGTCTCTCTGCTAGCGGGAGGGGGGCCCATGAGCAGTTCTTC. This chain uses TRBV3-1 with TRBJ2-1; 12 bases are shared with TRBD2. This CDR3 contains 17 residues. Germline V gene data show CDR1 as LGHDT and CDR2 as YNNKEL (reference sequence). Trimming at V came to 6 bases and at J to 8 bases, leaving 14 bases not matched to a gene.

This clonotype was observed a few times. The chain employs TRBV5-1 and TRBJ2-1; 7 bases are shared with TRBD1. Per germline, CDR1 SGHRS and CDR2 YFSETQ. V dropped 7 bases and J dropped 2; count of bases not matched to a gene: 6. CDR3 length equals 14 residues. The CDR3 protein is CASGVGQTYNEQFF. The CDR3 region has the DNA TGCGCCAGCGGCGTGGGACAGACCTACAATGAGCAGTTCTTC.

This clonotype was seen at least ten times. CDR3 protein: CASSLAGKWGGDAFF. CDR3 in DNA: TGTGCCAGCAGCTTGGCCGGTAAATGGGGAGGGGACGCTTTCTTT. The chain uses TRBV7-2 and TRBJ1-1, with D perhaps matching TRBD1 (5 bases). Looked up from germline, CDR1 is SGHTA and CDR2 is FQGNSA. CDR3 length equals 15 residues. V was shortened by 3 bases and J by 11 bases, with 22 bases between the two germline ends.

The J gene is TRBJ2-7, the V gene TRBV29-1, with TRBD1 matching 7 bases. CDR1 and CDR2 (germline): SQVTM, ANQGSEA. Trimming cost V 7 bases and J 5 bases; bases outside gene matches: 5. This CDR3 contains 11 residues. The CDR3 DNA reads as TGCAGCGGTGACAGGGACAACGAGCAGTACTTC. The encoded protein is CSGDRDNEQYF.

This clonotype was counted at least ten times. V usage is TRBV20-1 and J usage is TRBJ2-5; no clear D. This CDR3 region has 14 residues. Germline CDR1 reads DFQATT; CDR2 reads SNEGSKA (reference sequence). Trimming shortened V by 3 bases and J by 5 bases, and 16 bases separated the two germline ends. The CDR3 protein is CSARSAGLRETQYF. The CDR3 coding sequence is TGCAGTGCTAGGTCCGCAGGCTTGAGGGAGACCCAGTACTTC.

This clonotype was picked up a small number of times. This rearrangement joins TRBV5-6 to TRBJ2-3, with D tentatively TRBD1 (5 bases). V lost 2 bases and J 1 base, leaving 8 bases between the germline ends. This CDR3 spans 14 amino acids. Per germline, CDR1 SGHDT and CDR2 YYEEEE. CDR3 DNA sequence: TGTGCCAGCAGCTTCGTGACAGGCACAGATACGCAGTATTTT. This translates into CASSFVTGTDTQYF.

This clonotype was counted between two and nine times. The rearrangement joins TRBV11-2 to TRBJ2-7; D might be TRBD2 (5 bases). This CDR3 is 14 amino acids long. The V end was cut by 5 bases, the J end by 5 bases, with 16 bases between. From germline, CDR1 is SGHAT and CDR2 FQNNGV. The CDR3: CASSPTPGKDEQYF. The CDR3 DNA sequence: TGTGCCAGCAGCCCAACCCCCGGGAAGGACGAGCAGTACTTC.

This clonotype was counted only a few times. J is TRBJ1-2 and V is TRBV7-8; TRBD1 matches at 7 bases. The CDR3 has 15 amino acids. V lost 5 bases, J lost 3 bases, and 9 bases stayed unmatched. Germline V lookup: CDR1 SGHVS, CDR2 FQNEAQ. The CDR3 sequence is CASSTLQGSDYGYTF. The CDR3 DNA sequence: TGTGCCAGCAGCACCCTACAGGGGTCGGACTATGGCTACACCTTC.

The table lists this clonotype with many counts. The V call is TRBV12-3 or TRBV12-4, the J call TRBJ2-1, with 9 bases aligning to TRBD1. After removal of 5 bases from V and 8 bases from J, the junction contained 7 bases not matched to a gene. The length of the CDR3 is 14 residues. In DNA form, the CDR3 reads TGTGCCAGCAGTCGACAGGGGGAGGGGGATGAGCAGTTCTTC. As protein: CASSRQGEGDEQFF.

This clonotype was seen only a few times. The rearrangement joins TRBV4-3 to TRBJ1-2; the match to TRBD1 covers 9 bases. There are 16 residues in the CDR3. Germline V gene sequence: CDR1 LGHNA, CDR2 YSLEER. The ends lost 0 bases at V and 7 bases at J; junction bases unmatched: 9. CDR3 bases: TGCGCCAGCAGCCAAGATTTTGGGGGACAGGGATTTGGCTACACCTTC. The encoded protein is CASSQDFGGQGFGYTF.

This chain uses TRBV19 with TRBJ1-1; 7 nucleotides match TRBD1. J was trimmed by 4 bases and V by 2 bases; bases with no gene match: 7. This CDR3 region has 15 residues. In germline, CDR1 is LNHDA, CDR2 SQIVND (reference sequence). CDR3 protein: CASSIRQGRGTEAFF. The CDR3 DNA follows: TGTGCCAGTAGTATAAGACAGGGAAGGGGCACTGAAGCTTTCTTT. Filled out from reference TRBV19 and TRBJ1-1, the complete variable domain reads DGGITQSPKYLFRKEGQNVTLSCEQNLNHDAMYWYRQDPGQGLRLIYYSQIVNDFQKGDIAEGYSVSREKKESFPLTVTSAQKNPTAFYLCASSIRQGRGTEAFFGQGTRLTVV.

This clonotype was seen a few times. The chain uses TRBV7-2 and TRBJ1-1; unclear D gene. Trimming removed 5 bases from V and 1 base from J, with 11 bases in between. This CDR3 has 14 residues. Per germline, CDR1 SGHTA and CDR2 FQGNSA. The CDR3 bases are TGTGCCAGCAGCCAAGAAGGAGGGAACACTGAAGCTTTCTTT. Its translation: CASSQEGGNTEAFF.

A single count supports this clonotype. This chain connects TRBV12-3 or TRBV12-4 to TRBJ1-1; no firm D call. This CDR3 spans 14 amino acids. Trimming took off 3 bases at V and 5 bases at J, with 13 bases between the two ends. CDR3 region: CASSFFSAGTEAFF. Written as DNA, the CDR3 is TGTGCCAGCAGTTTTTTCTCGGCAGGTACTGAAGCTTTCTTT.

This clonotype was counted at least ten times. The chain uses TRBV20-1 and TRBJ2-7; D gene uncertain. V dropped 6 bases and J dropped 0 bases, with 12 bases sitting between them. Germline-derived CDR1 and CDR2 are DFQATT and SNEGSKA (reference sequence). The CDR3 loop spans 13 amino acids. CDR3 nucleotides: TGCAGTGCCGTAGTGGAAAGCTCCTACGAGCAGTACTTC. The encoded protein is CSAVVESSYEQYF.

The CDR3 reads CASSQGASTEAFF. CDR3 in DNA: TGTGCCAGCAGCCAGGGGGCCAGCACTGAAGCTTTCTTT. The chain joins TRBV7-9 to TRBJ1-1, with TRBD1 matching over 8 bases. Germline CDR1 and CDR2: SEHNR and FQNEAQ (reference sequence). Germline trimming cut 5 bases from V and 4 bases from J; bases unmatched to any gene: 3. The CDR3 consists of 13 residues.

This clonotype showed up many times. The V call is TRBV7-9, the J call TRBJ2-1; 9 bases line up with TRBD1. There are 16 residues in the CDR3. Germline V gives CDR1 SEHNR, CDR2 FQNEAQ (reference sequence). Trimming cost V 5 bases and J 9 bases; bases outside gene matches: 14. The CDR3 bases are TGTGCCAGCAGCCCTACCGGGACAGGGAGACGCATTGAGCAGTTCTTC. It translates to CASSPTGTGRRIEQFF.

The V call is TRBV11-2, the J call TRBJ1-4; the match to TRBD1 covers 9 bases. Germline CDR1 reads SGHAT; CDR2 reads FQNNGV. This CDR3 spans 14 amino acids. The trim removed 5 bases at V and 3 bases at J, leaving 1 base unmatched. Written as DNA, the CDR3 is TGTGCCAGCAGCCGGACAGGGGCTAATGAAAAACTGTTTTTT. Its protein product is CASSRTGANEKLFF.

This clonotype was detected only a few times. The V gene is TRBV2, the J gene TRBJ1-1; D is undetermined. This CDR3 spans 13 amino acids. The V end lost 4 bases, the J end lost 1 base, and 7 bases lay between the germline ends. CDR1 and CDR2 from the germline V gene are SNHLY and FYNNEI. This CDR3 reads CASSVEENTEAFF. CDR3 DNA: TGTGCCAGCAGTGTTGAGGAGAACACTGAAGCTTTCTTT.

This clonotype was observed at least ten times. The chain joins TRBV7-9 to TRBJ1-1; no clear D gene. CDR3 length equals 13 residues. Germline V gives CDR1 SEHNR, CDR2 FQNEAQ (reference sequence). V was clipped by 5 bases and J by 7 bases, with 14 bases between them. The CDR3 bases are TGTGCCAGCAGCCCGGCACACCATAGTGAAGCTTTCTTT. Translating gives CASSPAHHSEAFF. Drawing the rest from reference TRBV7-9 and TRBJ1-1, the complete variable domain is DTGVSQNPRHKITKRGQNVTFRCDPISEHNRLYWYRQTLGQGPEFLTYFQNEAQLEKSRLLSDRFSAERPKGSFSTLEIQRTEQGDSAMYLCASSPAHHSEAFFGQGTRLTVV.

This clonotype was picked up many times. The V call is TRBV15, the J call TRBJ2-1; 7 bases line up with TRBD2. The CDR3 sequence is 15 residues long. Per germline, CDR1 LNHNV and CDR2 YYDKDF (reference sequence). V lost 0 bases and J lost 8; bases outside the gene matches: 7. The CDR3 nucleotides read TGTGCCACCAGCAGAGATGGACTAGTGTGGGATGAGCAGTTCTTC. Its protein product is CATSRDGLVWDEQFF.

This clonotype was counted many times. The chain combines TRBV5-6 with TRBJ2-3, with 11 nucleotides matching TRBD2. Looked up from germline, CDR1 is SGHDT and CDR2 is YYEEEE. CDR3 length equals 16 residues. The trim removed 4 bases at V and 5 bases at J, leaving 9 bases unmatched. The CDR3 protein is CASSARLAGNVDTQYF. In nucleotides, the CDR3 is TGTGCCAGCAGCGCCAGACTAGCGGGGAATGTAGATACGCAGTATTTT.